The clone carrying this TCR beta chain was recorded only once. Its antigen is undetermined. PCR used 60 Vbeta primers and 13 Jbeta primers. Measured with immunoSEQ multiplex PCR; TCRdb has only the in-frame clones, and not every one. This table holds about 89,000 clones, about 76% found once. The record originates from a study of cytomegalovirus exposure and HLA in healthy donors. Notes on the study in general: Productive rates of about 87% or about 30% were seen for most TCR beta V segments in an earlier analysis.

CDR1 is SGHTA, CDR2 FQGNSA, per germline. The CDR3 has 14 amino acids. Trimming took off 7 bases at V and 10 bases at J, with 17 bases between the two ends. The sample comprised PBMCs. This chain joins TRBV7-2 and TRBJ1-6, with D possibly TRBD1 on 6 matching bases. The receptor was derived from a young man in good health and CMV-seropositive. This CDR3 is CASTIEGVQSPLHF. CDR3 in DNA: TGTGCCAGCACCATCGAGGGGGTGCAGTCACCCCTCCACTTT.